These 29 T cell receptor beta chains were sequenced from one sample in a study of cytomegalovirus exposure and HLA in healthy donors listed by TCRdb under 2017. The library relied on the immunoSEQ multiplex PCR assay. The multiplex PCR relied on a mix of 60 forward primers for TCR Vbeta segments and 13 reverse primers for TCR Jbeta segments. As stored in TCRdb, this immuneACCESS dataset retains in-frame rearrangements with V and J assigned. A fraction of the clones does not appear; measured against another copy, unresolved V genes explain less than half of the discrepancy, and the remainder lacks a known reason. The sample yields tens of thousands of clones; around 78% were counted once. The ten largest make up roughly 2.6% of the sample. Sequenced material: PBMCs. These receptors were taken from a male donor in good health and CMV-seropositive.

The V and J genes are TRBV6-6 and TRBJ1-2; perhaps TRBD1 as D (5 bases). CDR3 size: 15 residues. V gave up 0 bases and J gave up 8 bases, with 16 bases separating them. Germline V gives CDR1 MNHNY, CDR2 SVGAGI (reference sequence). Here the CDR3 reads CASSYSTAPGGGYTF. Written as DNA, the CDR3 is TGTGCCAGCAGTTACTCGACAGCTCCCGGGGGAGGCTACACCTTC.

This rearrangement joins TRBV20-1 to TRBJ2-7; 8 bases fit TRBD1. This CDR3 region has 11 residues. Germline CDR1 and CDR2: DFQATT and SNEGSKA (reference sequence). V dropped 5 bases and J dropped 6; count of bases not matched to a gene: 3. The CDR3 bases are TGCAGTGCTTCAACAGGGGGCGAGCAGTACTTC. It codes for CSASTGGEQYF.

This clone came up a few times. The J gene is TRBJ2-5, the V gene TRBV27, with a weak D call TRBD2 (5 bases). The V end lost 2 bases, the J end lost 5 bases, and 12 bases lay between the germline ends. Germline V CDR1 and CDR2: MNHEY, SMNVEV (reference sequence). The length of the CDR3 is 14 residues. Written as DNA, the CDR3 is TGTGCCAGCAGTTTAGTCGGCGGGCGGGAGACCCAGTACTTC. Its protein is CASSLVGGRETQYF.

V gene TRBV19 combines with J gene TRBJ2-6; 9 positions agree with TRBD1. The V and J ends lost 1 base and 0 bases, in that order; junction bases with no gene match: 7. From germline, CDR1 is LNHDA and CDR2 SQIVND (reference sequence). The CDR3 is made up of 19 amino acids. The CDR3 nucleotides are TGTGCCAGTAGTATAGCCCCCGGGACAGGGAGCTCTGGGGCCAACGTCCTGACTTTC. Its translation: CASSIAPGTGSSGANVLTF.

The chain is built from TRBV5-6 and TRBJ2-7; perhaps TRBD1 as D (7 bases). Trimming removed 1 base at V and 3 bases at J, with 17 bases between. Germline V lookup: CDR1 SGHDT, CDR2 YYEEEE. This CDR3 spans 16 amino acids. For the CDR3, the DNA is TGTGCCAGCAGCTTGAAGTGGAGGGGGCGATACTACGAGCAGTACTTC. Amino acid sequence: CASSLKWRGRYYEQYF.

This clone turned up a few times. The chain uses TRBV7-9 and TRBJ1-1; TRBD1 agrees at 9 bases. Looked up from germline, CDR1 is SEHNR and CDR2 is FQNEAQ (reference sequence). CDR3 length: 13 amino acids. V lost 2 bases, J lost 6 bases, and 1 base stayed unmatched. The CDR3 region is CASSLRTGAEAFF. In DNA form, the CDR3 reads TGTGCCAGCAGCTTACGGACAGGGGCTGAAGCTTTCTTT. Full variable domain (outside the CDR3, taken from reference TRBV7-9 and TRBJ1-1): DTGVSQNPRHKITKRGQNVTFRCDPISEHNRLYWYRQTLGQGPEFLTYFQNEAQLEKSRLLSDRFSAERPKGSFSTLEIQRTEQGDSAMYLCASSLRTGAEAFFGQGTRLTVV.

The genes are TRBV10-1 and TRBJ1-1; 9 bases fit TRBD1. J gave up 10 bases and V 3 bases, and 9 bases lay outside the gene matches. The CDR3 covers 14 residues. Germline V CDR1 and CDR2: WNHNN, SYGVQD (reference sequence). In nucleotides, the CDR3 is TGCGCCAGCAGTGAAGGTGGGACAGGGCTAGGAGCTTTCTTT. It specifies CASSEGGTGLGAFF.

The chain uses TRBV29-1 and TRBJ2-3; 9 bases agree with TRBD2. Germline CDR1 is SQVTM and CDR2 is ANQGSEA. CDR3 length equals 15 residues. After removal of 1 base from V and 0 bases from J, the junction contained 2 bases not matched to a gene. The DNA for the CDR3 is TGCAGCGTTGAAGGAACTAGCGGGAGCACAGATACGCAGTATTTT. It codes for CSVEGTSGSTDTQYF.

V and J are TRBV18 and TRBJ2-2; D is perhaps TRBD2 (5 bases). V lost 0 bases, J lost 6 bases, and 14 bases lay in between. CDR1 and CDR2 from the germline V gene are KGHSH and LQKENI. The CDR3 runs 16 residues. The CDR3 reads CASSPPIGLVPGELFF. In DNA form, the CDR3 reads TGTGCCAGCTCACCACCCATTGGACTGGTACCCGGGGAGCTGTTTTTT.

V and J are TRBV10-1 and TRBJ2-2; 8 nucleotides line up with TRBD2. V lost 5 bases to trimming and J lost 6 bases; unmatched junction nucleotides: 2. The CDR3 is 13 amino acids. The germline V gene has CDR1 WNHNN and CDR2 SYGVQD (reference sequence). DNA of the CDR3: TGCGCCAGCAGTCTCGGGGGGGCCGGGGAGCTGTTTTTT. Amino acids: CASSLGGAGELFF.

This chain connects TRBV19 to TRBJ2-5; 10 bases match TRBD2. The CDR3 has 15 amino acids. V shed 10 bases, J shed 5 bases, and the junction held 13 bases outside the gene matches. The germline V gene has CDR1 LNHDA and CDR2 SQIVND (reference sequence). CDR3 sequence reads: CATGAGGPWEETQYF. Written as DNA, the CDR3 is TGTGCCACCGGAGCGGGAGGGCCTTGGGAGGAGACCCAGTACTTC.

This clone appeared once. The chain links TRBV15 to TRBJ1-2; TRBD1 matches 7 bases. The CDR3 is 14 amino acids. Germline CDR1 reads LNHNV; CDR2 reads YYDKDF (reference sequence). Trimming at V came to 5 bases and at J to 8 bases, leaving 11 bases not matched to a gene. CDR3 region: CATSRRFQGEGYTF. CDR3 in DNA: TGTGCCACCAGCCGCCGATTCCAGGGGGAAGGCTACACCTTC.

This chain uses TRBV5-4 with TRBJ2-1, with TRBD2 matching 14 bases. This CDR3 spans 18 amino acids. V shed 3 bases, J shed 0 bases, and the junction held 5 bases outside the gene matches. Germline V lookup: CDR1 SGHNT, CDR2 YYREEE (reference sequence). Written as DNA, the CDR3 is TGTGCCAGCAGCTCTTGGACTAGCGGGAGGAGCTCCTACAATGAGCAGTTCTTC. Its translation: CASSSWTSGRSSYNEQFF. Together with reference TRBV5-4 and TRBJ2-1, the CDR3 gives the full variable domain: ETGVTQSPTHLIKTRGQQVTLRCSSQSGHNTVSWYQQALGQGPQFIFQYYREEENGRGNFPPRFSGLQFPNYSSELNVNALELDDSALYLCASSSWTSGRSSYNEQFFGPGTRLTVL.

V usage is TRBV19 and J usage is TRBJ1-2; D uncertain. The CDR3 covers 15 residues. Trimming shortened V by 3 bases and J by 4 bases, and 15 bases separated the two germline ends. Germline values: CDR1 LNHDA, CDR2 SQIVND (reference sequence). The CDR3 sequence: CASSIGGTTSYGYTF. The CDR3 region has the DNA TGTGCCAGTAGTATCGGAGGAACGACCAGCTATGGCTACACCTTC.

The chain links TRBV9 to TRBJ1-1, with 9 bases matching TRBD1. CDR1 is SGDLS and CDR2 is YYNGEE in the germline V gene. The V and J ends lost 0 bases and 6 bases, in that order; junction bases with no gene match: 3. This CDR3 region has 14 residues. CDR3 loop: CASSVGTGVPEAFF. CDR3 in DNA: TGTGCCAGCAGCGTAGGGACAGGGGTCCCTGAAGCTTTCTTT.

The chain combines TRBV5-4 with TRBJ2-7; tentative D call: TRBD1 (6 bases). Between the trimmed V and J ends, which lost 0 bases and 3 bases, there was a span of 13 bases. This CDR3 has 15 residues. CDR1 SGHNT and CDR2 YYREEE come from the germline V gene (reference sequence). For the CDR3, the DNA is TGTGCCAGCAGCTTGGAACCGGGGACAAGCTACGAGCAGTACTTC. As protein: CASSLEPGTSYEQYF.

The gene calls are TRBV5-6 and TRBJ2-3; 7 nucleotides line up with TRBD2. Germline V gene data show CDR1 as SGHDT and CDR2 as YYEEEE. This CDR3 comprises 17 residues. Trimming removed 1 base from V and 2 bases from J; junction bases left unmatched: 10. CDR3 protein: CASSLRPSGSFTDTQYF. CDR3 DNA: TGTGCCAGCAGCTTGAGGCCTAGCGGTTCTTTCACAGATACGCAGTATTTT.

V gene TRBV7-8 combines with J gene TRBJ1-1; TRBD1 might be the D (5 bases). Trimming took 4 bases from V and 4 from J, leaving 19 bases between them. The germline V gene encodes CDR1 SGHVS and CDR2 FQNEAQ. This CDR3 has 16 amino acids. The CDR3 spells CASSSSTGGAGTEAFF. Here the CDR3 DNA reads TGTGCCAGCAGCTCCTCGACCGGAGGGGCGGGCACTGAAGCTTTCTTT.

This chain joins TRBV6-5 and TRBJ2-6, with D possibly TRBD2 on 6 matching bases. Germline V gene sequence: CDR1 MNHEY, CDR2 SVGAGI. The V end was cut by 10 bases, the J end by 4 bases, with 14 bases between. This CDR3 is built from 14 residues. The CDR3 DNA is TGTGCCACTTCGGGAGCTTTGGGGGCCAACGTCCTGACTTTC. It specifies CATSGALGANVLTF.

This chain joins TRBV7-9 and TRBJ2-5; the D gene is possibly TRBD2 (5 bases). The CDR3 has 15 residues. The germline CDR1 and CDR2 sequences are SEHNR and FQNEAQ (reference sequence). V was clipped by 1 base and J by 5 bases, with 14 bases between them. CDR3 in amino acids: CASSLGGGLRETQYF. CDR3 in DNA: TGTGCCAGCAGCTTAGGAGGCGGGTTACGGGAGACCCAGTACTTC.

The chain couples TRBV7-8 to TRBJ2-7; TRBD1 matches at 10 bases. Germline V gives CDR1 SGHVS, CDR2 FQNEAQ. J gave up 12 bases and V 5 bases, and 10 bases lay outside the gene matches. This CDR3 spans 13 amino acids. CDR3 DNA sequence: TGTGCCAGCAGCCCGGGACAGGGGCGAACAGGGTACTTC. It codes for CASSPGQGRTGYF.

CDR3 loop: CASSLVSGYEQYF. CDR3 bases: TGTGCCAGCAGCTTAGTTTCGGGTTACGAGCAGTACTTC. V and J are TRBV7-2 and TRBJ2-7, with no clear D. CDR1 and CDR2 from the germline V gene are SGHTA and FQGNSA. The ends were cut back, 1 base at V and 4 bases at J, with 8 bases in the middle. The CDR3 runs to 13 residues.

The J gene is TRBJ1-2, the V gene TRBV10-1; D remains unclear. This CDR3 comprises 13 residues. CDR1 is WNHNN and CDR2 is SYGVQD in the germline V gene (reference sequence). The germline V and J ends were trimmed by 3 bases and 4 bases, with 9 bases remaining between them. The CDR3: CASSESRGYGYTF. CDR3 nucleotide sequence: TGCGCCAGCAGTGAATCACGGGGCTATGGCTACACCTTC.

This clone was observed a few times. CDR3 residues: CASSLAPRGEQYF. The CDR3 bases are TGTGCCAGCAGCCTGGCCCCGAGGGGGGAGCAGTACTTC. The chain links TRBV5-5 to TRBJ2-7; a possible D gene is TRBD1 (6 bases). CDR3 length equals 13 residues. Germline assignment: CDR1 SGHKS and CDR2 YYEKEE (reference sequence). Between the trimmed V and J ends, which lost 4 bases and 7 bases, there was a span of 15 bases.

The rearrangement joins TRBV5-1 to TRBJ2-5, with 7 bases lining up with TRBD2. V shed 4 bases and J 3 bases; nucleotides not matched to a gene: 9. Germline values: CDR1 SGHRS, CDR2 YFSETQ. This CDR3 has 15 amino acids. The CDR3: CASSPSGGEEETQYF. CDR3 DNA sequence: TGCGCCAGCAGCCCCTCTGGGGGGGAAGAAGAGACCCAGTACTTC.

The V and J genes are TRBV6-6 and TRBJ1-4; 9 bases map to TRBD1. Trimming removed 8 bases from V and 4 bases from J; junction bases left unmatched: 2. The germline gives CDR1 MNHNY, CDR2 SVGAGI (reference sequence). CDR3 length equals 13 residues. Written as DNA, the CDR3 is TGTGCCAGCTGGGACAGGGTTAATGAAAAACTGTTTTTT. Residues: CASWDRVNEKLFF.

The chain uses TRBV5-1 and TRBJ1-1; D gene uncertain. In germline, CDR1 is SGHRS, CDR2 YFSETQ. CDR3 length: 14 residues. V lost 1 base, J lost 3 bases, and 10 bases lay in between. The CDR3 region is CASSLLGSDTEAFF. CDR3 bases: TGCGCCAGCAGCTTGTTAGGAAGCGACACTGAAGCTTTCTTT.

This clone was counted a single time. This chain joins TRBV7-2 and TRBJ2-3; D gene unclear. V was cut by 1 base and J by 12 bases, with 20 bases left in between. In germline, CDR1 is SGHTA, CDR2 FQGNSA. The CDR3 runs 15 residues. The CDR3 here is CASSLGRSTAALQYF. The CDR3 DNA reads as TGTGCCAGCAGCTTAGGAAGATCGACTGCGGCCCTTCAGTATTTT.

This rearrangement joins TRBV7-9 to TRBJ2-3; D is perhaps TRBD1 (5 bases). V lost 5 bases, J lost 1 base, and 13 bases lay in between. CDR1 is SEHNR, CDR2 FQNEAQ, per germline (reference sequence). The CDR3 sequence is 15 residues long. The CDR3 loop is CASSRVGARTDTQYF. CDR3 nucleotides: TGTGCCAGCAGCAGGGTAGGGGCGCGCACAGATACGCAGTATTTT.